The source of this TCR beta chain is a study of blood T cell repertoires in COVID-19. Study-level background: COVID-19 samples collected from the United States, Italy and Spain covered acute and convalescent phases. Nucleic acid was either cDNA or gDNA, and it came from T cells, B-cell-depleted T cells, or PBMCs.

Original methodology: Reference gene primer amplification in the assay estimated nucleated cell counts. TCRdb's copy holds only in-frame clones and misses some; the assay was immunoSEQ multiplex PCR. V and J calls and clone size are as listed in that table; D and trimming were resolved from the DNA. This table holds about 170,000 clones, about 82% found once. This CDR3 comprises 13 residues. Trimming took 5 bases from V and 4 from J; bases not matched to a gene: 5. CDR1 and CDR2 (germline): MNHEY, SVGAGI. The Seattle site enrolled patients during active infection and followed them longitudinally. This clone was seen a few times.

The sequence was obtained from a woman of 80 years or more with COVID-19, enrolled during active disease. What was sequenced was peripheral blood. This chain uses TRBV6-5 with TRBJ2-7; 7 positions agree with TRBD1. The CDR3 here is CASSPQTGYEQYF. In nucleotides, the CDR3 is TGTGCCAGCAGTCCACAGACAGGGTACGAGCAGTACTTC.